Listed here are 32 T cell receptor beta chains from one sample, sequenced in a study of identifying expanded T cells in peripheral blood. Here immunoSEQ multiplex PCR was the method, and the copy in TCRdb shows in-frame clones only, minus some. The table has about 100,000 clones, 80% to 90% seen once; the top ten hold about 5.9%. The sequenced material came from blood. These receptors came from a person aged 18 to 69 in good health.

CDR3 nucleotide sequence: TGTGCCAGCAGCGCCCTGGGACCGACGAACACTGAAGCTTTCTTT. Its protein is CASSALGPTNTEAFF. V and J are TRBV9 and TRBJ1-1; D possibly corresponds to TRBD1 (5 bases). Germline CDR1 is SGDLS and CDR2 is YYNGEE. The V gene lost 3 bases and the J gene lost 1 base, with 13 bases spanning the gap. The CDR3 length is 15 residues. Full variable domain (outside the CDR3, taken from reference TRBV9 and TRBJ1-1): DSGVTQTPKHLITATGQRVTLRCSPRSGDLSVYWYQQSLDQGLQFLIQYYNGEERAKGNILERFSAQQFPDLHSELNLSSLELGDSALYFCASSALGPTNTEAFFGQGTRLTVV.

V usage is TRBV29-1 and J usage is TRBJ2-3; 7 bases fit TRBD1. V shed 4 bases and J 2 bases; nucleotides not matched to a gene: 9. The CDR3 loop spans 15 amino acids. Per germline, CDR1 SQVTM and CDR2 ANQGSEA. CDR3 sequence: CSVVGHDRATDTQYF. CDR3 nucleotides: TGCAGCGTTGTAGGACACGACAGGGCCACAGATACGCAGTATTTT.

J is TRBJ1-5 and V is TRBV30; 9 nucleotides align to TRBD1. V was pared by 5 bases and J by 4 bases, with 3 bases of the junction left unmatched. The V gene's germline CDR1 is GTSNPN and CDR2 SVGIG (reference sequence). The CDR3 sequence is 13 residues long. The CDR3 region has the DNA TGTGCCTGGGGACAGGGGAATAATCAGCCCCAGCATTTT. As protein: CAWGQGNNQPQHF.

V is TRBV5-1 and J is TRBJ2-5, with D possibly TRBD1 on 6 matching bases. The CDR3 contains 16 residues. The ends were cut back, 0 bases at V and 5 bases at J, with 17 bases in the middle. Looked up from germline, CDR1 is SGHRS and CDR2 is YFSETQ. The DNA for the CDR3 is TGCGCCAGCAGCTTGGGGGTCTCAGGGGTTCAGGAGACCCAGTACTTC. Residues: CASSLGVSGVQETQYF.

The chain employs TRBV23-1 and TRBJ1-4; D is perhaps TRBD1 (6 bases). TRBV23-1 carries the ORF label, with uncertain function. The V gene lost 0 bases and the J gene lost 0 bases, with 11 bases spanning the gap. This CDR3 has 17 residues. The CDR3 protein is CASSQSRQDATNEKLFF. CDR3 DNA sequence: TGCGCCAGCAGTCAATCCAGACAGGACGCAACTAATGAAAAACTGTTTTTT.

V and J are TRBV7-9 and TRBJ2-1; 11 nucleotides align to TRBD2. There are 15 residues in the CDR3. J gave up 4 bases and V 5 bases, and 4 bases lay outside the gene matches. Germline V CDR1 and CDR2: SEHNR, FQNEAQ (reference sequence). The CDR3 nucleotides are TGTGCCAGCAGCCGGACTAGCGGGCGATACAATGAGCAGTTCTTC. As protein: CASSRTSGRYNEQFF. The full variable domain, completed using reference TRBV7-9 and TRBJ2-1, is DTGVSQNPRHKITKRGQNVTFRCDPISEHNRLYWYRQTLGQGPEFLTYFQNEAQLEKSRLLSDRFSAERPKGSFSTLEIQRTEQGDSAMYLCASSRTSGRYNEQFFGPGTRLTVL.

This clone was seen only a few times. The chain is built from TRBV5-1 and TRBJ1-5; no clear D gene. V lost 4 bases and J lost 9, with 14 bases in between. Germline V lookup: CDR1 SGHRS, CDR2 YFSETQ. This CDR3 contains 13 residues. The CDR3 region is CASSPDGIRPQHF. DNA of the CDR3: TGCGCCAGCAGCCCGGACGGGATTCGGCCCCAGCATTTT.

This rearrangement joins TRBV13 to TRBJ2-7; D possibly corresponds to TRBD2 (5 bases). This CDR3 contains 12 residues. V lost 4 bases and J lost 7, with 11 bases in between. Germline V gives CDR1 PRHDT, CDR2 FYEKMQ (reference sequence). CDR3 sequence reads: CASSSPRGEQYF. The CDR3 DNA is TGTGCCAGCAGCTCCCCACGGGGAGAGCAGTACTTC.

V and J are TRBV7-9 and TRBJ2-1; 7 bases line up with TRBD1. V lost 7 bases and J lost 5; bases outside the gene matches: 11. Germline V lookup: CDR1 SEHNR, CDR2 FQNEAQ (reference sequence). There are 15 residues in the CDR3. The DNA for the CDR3 is TGTGCCAGCAAACTCGAACAGGGGTCAAACAATGAGCAGTTCTTC. As protein: CASKLEQGSNNEQFF.

V and J are TRBV14 and TRBJ1-4; tentative D call: TRBD1 (5 bases). CDR3 size: 15 residues. The V end lost 1 base, the J end lost 3 bases, and 9 bases lay between the germline ends. Germline values: CDR1 SGHDN, CDR2 FVKESK. CDR3 amino acids: CASSQVRGPNEKLFF. CDR3 coding DNA: TGTGCCAGCAGCCAAGTGAGGGGACCTAATGAAAAACTGTTTTTT.

This chain uses TRBV2 with TRBJ2-7, with D possibly called TRBD1 or TRBD2 (5 bases each). Trimming removed 7 bases at V and 3 bases at J, with 16 bases between. Per the germline V gene, CDR1 is SNHLY and CDR2 is FYNNEI. CDR3 size: 14 residues. CDR3 sequence reads: CASTERGQIYEQYF. CDR3 DNA: TGTGCCAGCACGGAGAGGGGCCAAATCTACGAGCAGTACTTC.

The chain carries TRBV18 and TRBJ2-7; D is undetermined. The V and J ends lost 0 bases and 3 bases respectively, with 12 bases between them. Germline lookup yields CDR1 KGHSH and CDR2 LQKENI. This CDR3 spans 15 amino acids. The CDR3 bases are TGTGCCAGCTCACCACCCAGTCGAGGCGGCTACGAGCAGTACTTC. Protein product: CASSPPSRGGYEQYF.

The chain employs TRBV6-6 and TRBJ2-1; no firm D call. Trimming removed 0 bases from V and 7 bases from J, with 13 bases in between. The CDR3 covers 15 residues. CDR1 and CDR2 from the germline V gene are MNHNY and SVGAGI (reference sequence). Here the CDR3 reads CASSYSEDGLNEQFF. CDR3 in DNA: TGTGCCAGCAGTTACTCAGAGGACGGCTTAAATGAGCAGTTCTTC.

The chain is built from TRBV5-1 and TRBJ2-1; TRBD1 agrees at 7 bases. From germline, CDR1 is SGHRS and CDR2 YFSETQ. CDR3 length: 12 amino acids. J was trimmed by 8 bases and V by 5 bases; bases with no gene match: 4. This CDR3 reads CASRPQGDEQFF. The CDR3 coding sequence is TGCGCCAGCAGACCTCAGGGGGATGAGCAGTTCTTC. The full variable domain, its missing parts supplied by reference TRBV5-1 and TRBJ2-1, is KAGVTQTPRYLIKTRGQQVTLSCSPISGHRSVSWYQQTPGQGLQFLFEYFSETQRNKGNFPGRFSGRQFSNSRSEMNVSTLELGDSALYLCASRPQGDEQFFGPGTRLTVL.

Of note for this clone: Other nucleotide sequences in the sample specify the same CDR3. V is TRBV5-1 and J is TRBJ1-2, with a tentative D call TRBD1 (5 bases). V was pared by 2 bases and J by 2 bases, with 10 bases between. Germline V CDR1 and CDR2: SGHRS, YFSETQ. The CDR3 is made up of 14 amino acids. This CDR3 is CASSLTGLNYGYTF. The CDR3 nucleotides are TGCGCCAGCAGCTTAACAGGACTAAACTATGGCTACACCTTC.

The chain recombines TRBV9 with TRBJ1-2; the match to TRBD1 covers 10 bases. Per germline, CDR1 SGDLS and CDR2 YYNGEE. The CDR3 has 14 amino acids. The trim removed 6 bases at V and 4 bases at J, leaving 6 bases unmatched. The CDR3 DNA is TGTGCCAGCACCGCGGGGACAGGGGTCTATGGCTACACCTTC. Encoded protein: CASTAGTGVYGYTF.

The CDR3 reads CASSFLDEQYF. DNA for the CDR3: TGTGCCAGCAGCTTTTTAGACGAGCAGTACTTC. This chain connects TRBV11-2 to TRBJ2-7; D call uncertain. Germline V lookup: CDR1 SGHAT, CDR2 FQNNGV. The CDR3 is 11 amino acids. The V end lost 3 bases, the J end lost 5 bases, and 5 bases lay between the germline ends.

V usage is TRBV10-3 and J usage is TRBJ1-1, with D perhaps matching TRBD1 (6 bases). The CDR3 sequence is 16 residues long. V gave up 4 bases and J gave up 1 base, with 16 bases separating them. CDR1 and CDR2 from the germline V gene are ENHRY and SYGVKD. The CDR3 reads CAISVGQGPRNTEAFF. The CDR3 DNA reads as TGTGCCATCAGTGTAGGCCAGGGGCCCCGGAACACTGAAGCTTTCTTT.

The V and J genes are TRBV2 and TRBJ2-2; TRBD1 matches at 10 bases. The CDR3 totals 15 residues. The germline gives CDR1 SNHLY, CDR2 FYNNEI. J gave up 9 bases and V 3 bases, and 7 bases lay outside the gene matches. CDR3 amino acids: CASSDRDRGSRELFF. In DNA, the CDR3 is TGTGCCAGCAGTGATAGGGACAGGGGAAGTAGGGAGCTGTTTTTT. Full variable domain (rest looked up from reference TRBV2 and TRBJ2-2): EPEVTQTPSHQVTQMGQEVILRCVPISNHLYFYWYRQILGQKVEFLVSFYNNEISEKSEIFDDQFSVERPDGSNFTLKIRSTKLEDSAMYFCASSDRDRGSRELFFGEGSRLTVL.

The CDR3 sequence is CASSYSTGDRQPQHF. The CDR3 region has the DNA TGTGCCAGCAGTTACTCGACAGGGGATAGGCAGCCCCAGCATTTT. The V and J genes are TRBV6-6 and TRBJ1-5; 8 bases map to TRBD1. CDR3 size: 15 residues. Germline CDR1 MNHNY, CDR2 SVGAGI (reference sequence). Trimming cost V 0 bases and J 7 bases; bases outside gene matches: 5.

This clone was found once. The chain has TRBV6-1 and TRBJ1-2; 9 bases are shared with TRBD1. The germline V gene encodes CDR1 MNHNS and CDR2 SASEGT. V dropped 8 bases and J dropped 4; count of bases not matched to a gene: 11. This CDR3 is 15 amino acids long. CDR3 DNA sequence: TGTGCCAGCGAACCCGGGACAGGGCCAACCTATGGCTACACCTTC. As protein: CASEPGTGPTYGYTF.

The chain joins TRBV18 to TRBJ1-2, with D possibly being TRBD1 (5 bases). Germline V lookup: CDR1 KGHSH, CDR2 LQKENI. This CDR3 spans 12 amino acids. Trimming shortened V by 8 bases and J by 3 bases, and 10 bases separated the two germline ends. The CDR3 DNA reads as TGTGCCAGCAATCGGGGCGACTATGGCTACACCTTC. This translates into CASNRGDYGYTF.

The genes are TRBV29-1 and TRBJ2-3; TRBD2 matches at 12 bases. With 7 bases clipped from V and 2 bases from J, the junction kept 7 bases outside the gene matches. This CDR3 is 15 amino acids long. The V gene's germline CDR1 is SQVTM and CDR2 ANQGSEA. CDR3 DNA: TGCAGCGCGGGCGGACTAGCGGGAACCACAGATACGCAGTATTTT. Its translation: CSAGGLAGTTDTQYF.

The rearrangement links TRBV5-1 to TRBJ2-5; 11 bases align to TRBD2. V trimming: 1 base; J trimming: 4 bases; junction bases outside the gene matches: 6. The length of the CDR3 is 16 residues. Germline assignment: CDR1 SGHRS and CDR2 YFSETQ. The CDR3 coding sequence is TGCGCCAGCAGCTTGTTGGTAGCGGGAGGGCCAGAGACCCAGTACTTC. The encoded protein is CASSLLVAGGPETQYF.

This rearrangement joins TRBV5-1 to TRBJ2-1; D gene uncertain. CDR3 length: 13 residues. Trimming removed 0 bases at V and 15 bases at J, with 16 bases between. Germline V CDR1 and CDR2: SGHRS, YFSETQ. CDR3 amino acids: CASSLAGPRKMFF. CDR3 bases: TGCGCCAGCAGCTTGGCCGGGCCCAGGAAGATGTTCTTC. Combining the CDR3 with reference TRBV5-1 and TRBJ2-1 gives the whole variable domain KAGVTQTPRYLIKTRGQQVTLSCSPISGHRSVSWYQQTPGQGLQFLFEYFSETQRNKGNFPGRFSGRQFSNSRSEMNVSTLELGDSALYLCASSLAGPRKMFFGPGTRLTVL.

The gene calls are TRBV6-1 and TRBJ2-7, with a possible D match to TRBD1 (6 bases). The germline V and J ends were trimmed by 4 bases and 3 bases, with 13 bases remaining between them. CDR1 is MNHNS, CDR2 SASEGT, per germline. The CDR3 sequence is 14 residues long. The CDR3 region has the DNA TGTGCCAGCAGTGTGGAGAGGGGGTACTACGAGCAGTACTTC. Translated: CASSVERGYYEQYF.

The chain employs TRBV6-1 and TRBJ1-1; unclear D gene. The V end was cut by 6 bases, the J end by 6 bases, with 14 bases between. Germline loops: CDR1 MNHNS, CDR2 SASEGT. This CDR3 contains 13 residues. CDR3 residues: CASSTWGGSEAFF. The DNA for the CDR3 is TGTGCCAGCAGCACTTGGGGAGGATCTGAAGCTTTCTTT.

The chain has TRBV5-6 and TRBJ1-2, with 8 bases that match TRBD1. The CDR3 runs 13 residues. After removal of 4 bases from V and 8 bases from J, the junction contained 7 bases not matched to a gene. In germline, CDR1 is SGHDT, CDR2 YYEEEE. In DNA, the CDR3 is TGTGCCAGCAGCCTGGACAGGGTTAGGGGCTACACCTTC. Translating gives CASSLDRVRGYTF.

This clone was seen more than once but under ten times. The chain is built from TRBV27 and TRBJ1-5, with D possibly being TRBD1 (6 bases). CDR1 is MNHEY and CDR2 is SMNVEV in the germline V gene (reference sequence). With 6 bases removed from V and 6 bases from J, the gap between germline ends came to 21 bases. This CDR3 has 16 amino acids. The CDR3 protein is CASRARGGARGQPQHF. CDR3 DNA sequence: TGTGCCAGCAGGGCCCGCGGGGGGGCGCGAGGTCAGCCCCAGCATTTT.

Only one count was recorded for this clone. CDR3: CAWTRGLGTGELFF. As DNA, the CDR3 is TGTGCCTGGACGCGGGGGCTAGGCACCGGGGAGCTGTTTTTT. The rearrangement uses TRBV30 and TRBJ2-2; the D gene is possibly TRBD2 (7 bases). Trimming took 4 bases from V and 4 from J, leaving 13 bases between them. Germline V gene sequence: CDR1 GTSNPN, CDR2 SVGIG (reference sequence). The CDR3 sequence is 14 residues long.

V is TRBV28 and J is TRBJ1-4; a weak D match, TRBD1 (5 bases). The germline V gene has CDR1 MDHEN and CDR2 SYDVKM. The ends were cut back, 8 bases at V and 6 bases at J, with 16 bases in the middle. The CDR3 length is 14 residues. Here the CDR3 DNA reads TGTGCCAGCTCCCAGGGTGGGGAGGATGAAAAACTGTTTTTT. The encoded protein is CASSQGGEDEKLFF.

The V gene is TRBV6-5, the J gene TRBJ1-1, with 8 bases matching TRBD1. From germline, CDR1 is MNHEY and CDR2 SVGAGI. V was clipped by 4 bases and J by 1 base; unmatched bases: 2. This CDR3 has 14 residues. The CDR3 region is CASSSQGGNTEAFF. The CDR3 bases are TGTGCCAGCAGTTCACAGGGGGGGAACACTGAAGCTTTCTTT.